A selection of T cell receptor beta chains follows, all from one sample in a study of T cell responses to AZD1222 COVID-19 vaccine. Profiled with immunoSEQ multiplex PCR; TCRdb holds only in-frame clones, not every one. The table records 75,000 to 90,000 clones, 90% to 95% of them present only once. The sequenced sample was peripheral blood, obtained on day 0 of AZD1222 vaccination. The receptor source for this set is an adult in good health. The CDR3 runs from the conserved cysteine through the conserved F or W. Each record gives: clone size, V gene, J gene, D gene, CDR3 length, CDR3 DNA, CDR3 protein. The D gene is left open where the match is weak. Clone size is given for some rows only: seen once, a few or many times, or a class if the clone is expanded.

clone_size: -
v_call: TRBV2
j_call: TRBJ1-4
d_call: -
cdr3_length: 14
cdr3_nt: TGTGCCAGCAGCTCCCAGGGGTCGGAAGAAAAACTGTTTTTT
cdr3_aa: CASSSQGSEEKLFF

clone_size: -
v_call: TRBV6-4
j_call: TRBJ1-1
d_call: TRBD1
cdr3_length: 15
cdr3_nt: TGTGCCAGCAGTGCGGACAGGGAGGGGGACACTGAAGCTTTCTTT
cdr3_aa: CASSADREGDTEAFF

clone_size: -
v_call: TRBV6-4
j_call: TRBJ1-2
d_call: -
cdr3_length: 13
cdr3_nt: TGTGCCAGCAGCCAAGACAGCAACAGCGGCTACACCTTC
cdr3_aa: CASSQDSNSGYTF

clone_size: -
v_call: TRBV9
j_call: TRBJ2-3
d_call: TRBD2
cdr3_length: 13
cdr3_nt: TGTGCCAGCAGCGTAGCGGGGGGAGATACGCAGTATTTT
cdr3_aa: CASSVAGGDTQYF

clone_size: -
v_call: TRBV2
j_call: TRBJ1-5
d_call: TRBD1
cdr3_length: 14
cdr3_nt: TGTGCCAGCAGTGCAATAGGGGGCGGTCAGCCCCAGCATTTT
cdr3_aa: CASSAIGGGQPQHF

clone_size: few
v_call: TRBV4-2
j_call: TRBJ2-5
d_call: -
cdr3_length: 13
cdr3_nt: TGTGCCAGCAGCCAAGAACTCTGGGAGACCCAGTACTTC
cdr3_aa: CASSQELWETQYF

clone_size: -
v_call: TRBV12-3/TRBV12-4
j_call: TRBJ1-5
d_call: -
cdr3_length: 12
cdr3_nt: TGTGCCAGCACCCTTGGGGGGCTGCCCCAGCATTTT
cdr3_aa: CASTLGGLPQHF

clone_size: -
v_call: TRBV5-6
j_call: TRBJ2-2
d_call: TRBD1
cdr3_length: 13
cdr3_nt: TGTGCCAGCCGACAGGGCATGGGCGGGGAGCTGTTTTTT
cdr3_aa: CASRQGMGGELFF

clone_size: -
v_call: TRBV28
j_call: TRBJ1-3
d_call: TRBD1
cdr3_length: 15
cdr3_nt: TGTGCCAGCAGTTGGACAGGCCTCTCTGGAAACACCATATATTTT
cdr3_aa: CASSWTGLSGNTIYF

clone_size: -
v_call: TRBV11-2
j_call: TRBJ1-1
d_call: -
cdr3_length: 17
cdr3_nt: TGTGCCAGCAGCCCTTTCCTCAAAAAGGTATGGGGCACTGAAGCTTTCTTT
cdr3_aa: CASSPFLKKVWGTEAFF

clone_size: -
v_call: TRBV10-3
j_call: TRBJ1-4
d_call: -
cdr3_length: 13
cdr3_nt: TGTGCCATCAGCCGGGGGGCAGAGGAAAAACTGTTTTTT
cdr3_aa: CAISRGAEEKLFF

clone_size: once
v_call: TRBV21-1
j_call: TRBJ1-3
d_call: -
cdr3_length: 15
cdr3_nt: TGTGCCAGCAGCAACCAGGACAGGGCTGGAAACACCATATATTTT
cdr3_aa: CASSNQDRAGNTIYF

clone_size: once
v_call: TRBV5-1
j_call: TRBJ1-1
d_call: -
cdr3_length: 18
cdr3_nt: TGCGCCAGCAGCTCCATTCCTGGGGGGCCGATTACCAACACTGAAGCTTTCTTT
cdr3_aa: CASSSIPGGPITNTEAFF

clone_size: -
v_call: TRBV6-5
j_call: TRBJ1-6
d_call: -
cdr3_length: 13
cdr3_nt: TGTGCCAGCAGGCAGGGGCTTAGTTCACCCCTCCACTTT
cdr3_aa: CASRQGLSSPLHF

clone_size: -
v_call: TRBV19
j_call: TRBJ2-1
d_call: TRBD2
cdr3_length: 15
cdr3_nt: TGTGCCAGTAGTACCCCGACTAGCGGCTACAATGAGCAGTTCTTC
cdr3_aa: CASSTPTSGYNEQFF

clone_size: -
v_call: TRBV24-1
j_call: TRBJ2-7
d_call: -
cdr3_length: 10
cdr3_nt: TGTGCCACCGGCCTCTACGAGCAGTACTTC
cdr3_aa: CATGLYEQYF

clone_size: -
v_call: TRBV19
j_call: TRBJ1-2
d_call: -
cdr3_length: 13
cdr3_nt: TGTGCCAGTAGTACAGAACTTAGGTATGGCTACACCTTC
cdr3_aa: CASSTELRYGYTF

clone_size: -
v_call: TRBV5-6
j_call: TRBJ1-1
d_call: -
cdr3_length: 14
cdr3_nt: TGTGCCAGCAGCCGCCCAGCAGGGAACACTGAAGCTTTCTTT
cdr3_aa: CASSRPAGNTEAFF

clone_size: -
v_call: TRBV12-2
j_call: TRBJ2-7
d_call: -
cdr3_length: 16
cdr3_nt: TGTGCAAGTCGCTTGGTCGACAGGGCTCCTATCTACGAGCAGTACTTC
cdr3_aa: CASRLVDRAPIYEQYF

clone_size: once
v_call: TRBV24-1
j_call: TRBJ2-1
d_call: -
cdr3_length: 12
cdr3_nt: TGTGCCACCAGCGCCGGGACTTCAGAGCAGTTCTTC
cdr3_aa: CATSAGTSEQFF

clone_size: -
v_call: TRBV4-1
j_call: TRBJ1-1
d_call: -
cdr3_length: 15
cdr3_nt: TGCGCCAGCAGCCAAGTGGTTTTAATGGCCACTGAAGCTTTCTTT
cdr3_aa: CASSQVVLMATEAFF

clone_size: -
v_call: TRBV5-4
j_call: TRBJ2-1
d_call: -
cdr3_length: 16
cdr3_nt: TGTGCCAGCAGCTTGGGTGGGGGGGCTCCCTACAATGAGCAGTTCTTC
cdr3_aa: CASSLGGGAPYNEQFF

clone_size: -
v_call: TRBV6-5
j_call: TRBJ1-5
d_call: -
cdr3_length: 15
cdr3_nt: TGTGCCAGCAGCCCCGGGTTTGTTGGCAATCAGCCCCAGCATTTT
cdr3_aa: CASSPGFVGNQPQHF

clone_size: -
v_call: TRBV28
j_call: TRBJ2-1
d_call: TRBD1
cdr3_length: 14
cdr3_nt: TGTGCCAGCAGTTCCCCCGGGACAGCCAATGAGCAGTTCTTC
cdr3_aa: CASSSPGTANEQFF

clone_size: -
v_call: TRBV18
j_call: TRBJ2-5
d_call: -
cdr3_length: 11
cdr3_nt: TGTGCCAGCTCACCAGCAGAGACCCAGTACTTC
cdr3_aa: CASSPAETQYF

clone_size: -
v_call: TRBV7-2
j_call: TRBJ2-7
d_call: TRBD2
cdr3_length: 15
cdr3_nt: TGTGCCAGCAGCTACGGGACTACCAGCTCCTACGAGCAGTACTTC
cdr3_aa: CASSYGTTSSYEQYF

clone_size: once
v_call: TRBV7-2
j_call: TRBJ2-7
d_call: TRBD1
cdr3_length: 14
cdr3_nt: TGTGCCAGCAGCCTCTCAGGGGGCCTTTTGGAGCAGTACTTC
cdr3_aa: CASSLSGGLLEQYF

clone_size: -
v_call: TRBV9
j_call: TRBJ1-3
d_call: -
cdr3_length: 14
cdr3_nt: TGTGCCAGCAGCGTAGGTGGGGTTGGAAACACCATATATTTT
cdr3_aa: CASSVGGVGNTIYF

clone_size: -
v_call: TRBV19
j_call: TRBJ1-5
d_call: TRBD1
cdr3_length: 15
cdr3_nt: TGTGCCAGTAAGGGCGCCGGACAGGGGGGAGAGCCCCAGCATTTT
cdr3_aa: CASKGAGQGGEPQHF

clone_size: -
v_call: TRBV19
j_call: TRBJ1-6
d_call: -
cdr3_length: 15
cdr3_nt: TGTGCCAGTCGTCCCGGGAGCTCCTATAATTCACCCCTCCACTTT
cdr3_aa: CASRPGSSYNSPLHF

clone_size: -
v_call: TRBV7-2
j_call: TRBJ1-1
d_call: -
cdr3_length: 15
cdr3_nt: TGTGCCAGCAGCTTCTCAGCTACAGGGTTCGGTGAAGCTTTCTTT
cdr3_aa: CASSFSATGFGEAFF

clone_size: -
v_call: TRBV5-4
j_call: TRBJ1-2
d_call: -
cdr3_length: 13
cdr3_nt: TGTGCCAGCAGCCAAACACAACAGGGAAGTTACACCTTC
cdr3_aa: CASSQTQQGSYTF

clone_size: -
v_call: TRBV4-3
j_call: TRBJ1-1
d_call: -
cdr3_length: 15
cdr3_nt: TGCGCCAGCAGCCAACCCGGGACACCGAACACTGAAGCTTTCTTT
cdr3_aa: CASSQPGTPNTEAFF

clone_size: -
v_call: TRBV5-6
j_call: TRBJ1-1
d_call: -
cdr3_length: 16
cdr3_nt: TGTGCCAGCAGCTCGAACCTGGGGGGCTTTGACACTGAAGCTTTCTTT
cdr3_aa: CASSSNLGGFDTEAFF

clone_size: -
v_call: TRBV9
j_call: TRBJ1-6
d_call: TRBD1
cdr3_length: 16
cdr3_nt: TGTGCCAGCAGCGTAGCCGGGACAGAGTATAATTCACCCCTCCACTTT
cdr3_aa: CASSVAGTEYNSPLHF

clone_size: -
v_call: TRBV6-5
j_call: TRBJ2-3
d_call: -
cdr3_length: 13
cdr3_nt: TGTGCCAGCAGCCCGGACGTCACAGATACGCAGTATTTT
cdr3_aa: CASSPDVTDTQYF

clone_size: -
v_call: TRBV5-4
j_call: TRBJ2-7
d_call: TRBD1
cdr3_length: 14
cdr3_nt: TGTGCCAGCAGCTCGCGGACAGGGGGCTACGAGCAGTACTTC
cdr3_aa: CASSSRTGGYEQYF